This entry is about one T cell receptor beta chain. The antigen is unknown. Time point here: newly diagnosed GD, antithyroid drugs for less than 3 months. Researchers made the TCR library from RNA that was extracted from PBMCs. The source of the sample is a study of regulatory T cells in long-lasting Graves disease. In germline, CDR1 is ENHRY, CDR2 SYGVKD. This CDR3 is 18 amino acids long. V lost 2 bases, J lost 0 bases, and 17 bases lay in between. General study findings and limits: The study found lower TCR diversity in persistent Graves' patients than in newly diagnosed ones.

Both iRepertoire HTBI primers and Arm-PCR of CDR3 regions were used to build the TCR beta libraries. TCRdb fed the multiplex PCR reads into MiXCR, producing one record per CDR3 protein. The table includes 350,000 to 500,000 distinct CDR3 sequences, approximately 14% detected once. Another study also made use of these data, one on T cells in Graves' hyperthyroidism and ophthalmopathy.

The chain carries TRBV10-3 and TRBJ1-3; D unclear. This TCR was recovered from a woman in her forties or fifties with Graves disease. The material sequenced was peripheral blood mononuclear cells (PBMCs), taken at new diagnosis, from a patient treated with antithyroid drugs. CDR3 residues: CAISETSGVTSSGNTIYF. CDR3 sequence (DNA): TGTGCCATCAGTGAGACCTCGGGTGTGACGAGCTCTGGAAACACCATATATTTT.